Here is one T cell receptor beta chain with its context. This clonotype showed up many times. Its binding antigen is unknown. Nothing much larger sits one base from this clone, and base qualities are not available. The germline V gene provides CDR1 SGHVS and CDR2 FQNEAQ. The CDR3, from cysteine to phenylalanine, totals 16 residues. Just the 48-base CDR3 DNA is kept, in frame starting at base 1. V is clipped by 4 bases and J by 9 bases, and the sequence between their germline boundaries is 22 bases long. The sample originates from a study listed by TCRdb under 2016. Library prep was done by RT-PCR. The sequencer was an Illumina MiSeq. TCRdb's own reprocessing of the public reads used fastp at Q25 and MiXCR and kept productive beta chains. Entries that share a CDR3 protein sequence are merged under the most common genes and DNA. Here the sample has approximately 720,000 distinct CDR3 sequences; 14% occur a single time. Roughly 4% of the sample belongs to the ten largest clones.

This receptor was obtained from a female donor in good health, serving as a healthy control. The specimen sequenced was memory CD4+ T cells from blood. This chain is built from TRBV7-8 and TRBJ2-1; a tentative D match to TRBD1 spans 5 bases. The DNA sequence is given as TGTGCCAGCAGCTCCGACAGTCAGGGTCGTTTCTTTGAGCAGTTCTTC. Its amino acids are CASSSDSQGRFFEQFF.